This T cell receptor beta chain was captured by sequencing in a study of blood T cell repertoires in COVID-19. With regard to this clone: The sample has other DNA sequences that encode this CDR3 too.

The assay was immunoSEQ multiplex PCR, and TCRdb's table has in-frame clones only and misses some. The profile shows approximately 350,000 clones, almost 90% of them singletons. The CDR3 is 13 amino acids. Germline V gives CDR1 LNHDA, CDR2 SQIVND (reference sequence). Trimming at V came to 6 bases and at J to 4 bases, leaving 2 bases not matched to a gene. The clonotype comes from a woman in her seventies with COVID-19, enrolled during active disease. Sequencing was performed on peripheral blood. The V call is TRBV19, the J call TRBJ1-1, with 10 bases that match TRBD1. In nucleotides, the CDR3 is TGTGCCAGTAGCTGGACAGGGGGCACTGAAGCTTTCTTT. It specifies CASSWTGGTEAFF. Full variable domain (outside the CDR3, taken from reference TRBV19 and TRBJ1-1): DGGITQSPKYLFRKEGQNVTLSCEQNLNHDAMYWYRQDPGQGLRLIYYSQIVNDFQKGDIAEGYSVSREKKESFPLTVTSAQKNPTAFYLCASSWTGGTEAFFGQGTRLTVV.